The present T cell receptor beta chain was sequenced within a study of blood T cells in healthy people across ages. This clonotype was observed a few times. The authors ran a second PCR of roughly 7 to 11 cycles using a sample-barcoded 5' primer and a J-beta primer mix. TCRdb redid the calling of the 5' RACE reads with MiXCR, one entry per CDR3 protein. The sample includes 1,800,000 or so distinct CDR3 sequences, more than 35% of them seen just once. Sequencing used blood. This sequence was found in a human donor in good health.

The CDR3 nucleotides read TGTGCCAGCAGTCCGGAGAGGGACGTCTACGAGCAGTACTTC. Translated: CASSPERDVYEQYF. The chain uses TRBV5-6 and TRBJ2-7; TRBD1 or TRBD2 may be the D gene (5 bases each). V was cut by 5 bases and J by 3 bases, with 15 bases left in between. CDR3 length equals 14 residues. CDR1 and CDR2 from the germline V gene are SGHDT and YYEEEE.